This T cell receptor beta chain was sequenced in a study of blood T cell repertoires in COVID-19. Study background: Italy, Spain and the United States were the sources of the convalescent and acute COVID-19 samples. Nucleic acid was either cDNA or gDNA, and it came from T cells, B-cell-depleted T cells, or PBMCs.

As originally analysed: Cell counts per sample came from amplifying reference gene primers. The assay was immunoSEQ multiplex PCR, and TCRdb's table has in-frame clones only and misses some. Clone size and V and J calls were adopted from that table, with D and trimming inferred from the DNA. The table lists more than 100,000 clones, 70% to 90% of them singletons. Germline V gene sequence: CDR1 MDHEN, CDR2 SYDVKM. The CDR3 spans 13 residues. V was pared by 7 bases and J by 4 bases, with 11 bases between. This clone turned up a few times. Material: peripheral blood. V gene TRBV28 combines with J gene TRBJ1-5, with no clear D. The clonotype originates from a man over 45 in a cohort sampled during active COVID-19. The CDR3 nucleotides are TGTGCCAGCACCGTGGTCGGGAATCAGCCCCAGCATTTT. The encoded protein is CASTVVGNQPQHF.